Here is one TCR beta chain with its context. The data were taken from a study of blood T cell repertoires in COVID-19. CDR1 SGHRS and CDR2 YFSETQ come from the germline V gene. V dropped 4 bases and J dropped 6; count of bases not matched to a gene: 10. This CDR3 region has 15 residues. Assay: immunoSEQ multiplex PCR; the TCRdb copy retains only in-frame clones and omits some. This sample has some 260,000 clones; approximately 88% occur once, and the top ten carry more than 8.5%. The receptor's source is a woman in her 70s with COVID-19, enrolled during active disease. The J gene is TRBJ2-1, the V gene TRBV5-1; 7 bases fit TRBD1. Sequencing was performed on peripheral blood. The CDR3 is CASSLTGPPTNEQFF. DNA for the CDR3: TGCGCCAGCAGCCTGACAGGGCCCCCTACCAATGAGCAGTTCTTC.